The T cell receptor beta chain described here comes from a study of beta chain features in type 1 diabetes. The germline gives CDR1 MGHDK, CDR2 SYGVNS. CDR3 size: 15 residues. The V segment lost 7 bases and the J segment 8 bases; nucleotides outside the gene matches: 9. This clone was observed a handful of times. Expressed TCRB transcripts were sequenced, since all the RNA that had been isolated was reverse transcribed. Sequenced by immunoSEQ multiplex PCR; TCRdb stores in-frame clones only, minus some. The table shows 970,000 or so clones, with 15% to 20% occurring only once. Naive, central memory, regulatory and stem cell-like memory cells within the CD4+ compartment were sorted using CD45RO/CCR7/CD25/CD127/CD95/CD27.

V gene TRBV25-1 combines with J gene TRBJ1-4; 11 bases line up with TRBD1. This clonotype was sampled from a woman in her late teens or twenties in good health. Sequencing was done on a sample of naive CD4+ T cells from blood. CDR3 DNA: TGTGCCAGCACCTCATGGACAGGGGGCCGAGAAAAACTGTTTTTT. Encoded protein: CASTSWTGGREKLFF.